This T cell receptor (beta chain) emerged from a study of T-cell memory formation after mild COVID-19. General observations from the study: Those CD4+ clones that contracted were mainly in CM and EM (CD8+ ones in EMRA). Clones contracting over day 15 to 85 were CD4/CD8 balanced, with later expanders leaning CD4+.

5'RACE primed at constant segments yielded TCR alpha and TCR beta cDNA libraries bearing sample barcodes and UMIs. Each CDR3 protein gets one entry after TCRdb re-called the 5' RACE reads with MiXCR. The sample yields 100,000 to 150,000 distinct CDR3 sequences, about a sixth seen once. In the case of this clonotype: Its matching antigen is unknown. An end of the junction differs from the germline gene, which may be a read error.

The source material was PBMCs or a T cell subset sorted from them (not recorded which). The source of this sequence is a man in his late teens or twenties who had mild COVID-19 (a few samples of this study predate the infection). Cell type and time point are not known.

CDR3 in DNA: TGCAGTGCTCATGACAGGACTACTGAAAAACTGTTTTTT. Protein sequence: CSAHDRTTEKLFF. V usage is TRBV20-1 and J usage is TRBJ1-4, with D possibly being TRBD1 (6 bases). This CDR3 has 13 residues. Germline V CDR1 and CDR2: DFQATT, SNEGSKA (reference sequence).